A selection of T cell receptor beta chains follows, all from one sample in a study of blood T cell repertoires in COVID-19. TCRdb's table, derived via immunoSEQ multiplex PCR, lists solely in-frame clones and lacks some. This sample carries about 80,000 clones, approximately 82% of them seen once, and the ten largest clones take roughly 9%. Specimen: peripheral blood. These receptors originate from a human donor in a cohort sampled during active COVID-19. The CDR3 runs from the conserved cysteine through the conserved F or W. Each record gives: clone size, J gene, D gene, CDR3 length, V gene, CDR3 DNA, CDR3 protein. D genes are given only for firm matches. Rows give clone size only sometimes, using once, few, many, or a class for an expanded clone.

abundance: .
j_gene: TRBJ1-4
d_gene: .
len: 15
v_gene: TRBV3-1/TRBV3-2
CDR3nt: TGTGCCAGCAGCCATCTAGGGGCAAGCGAGGAAAAACTGTTTTTT
CDR3aa: CASSHLGASEEKLFF

abundance: .
j_gene: TRBJ2-1
d_gene: .
len: 12
v_gene: TRBV5-1
CDR3nt: TGCGCCAGCAGCTTCGGTATCAATGAGCAGTTCTTC
CDR3aa: CASSFGINEQFF

abundance: .
j_gene: TRBJ1-5
d_gene: TRBD1
len: 17
v_gene: TRBV2
CDR3nt: TGTGCCAGCAGTGAAGCTCCGAGACAGGGGGCTGGGCAGCCCCAGCATTTT
CDR3aa: CASSEAPRQGAGQPQHF

abundance: .
j_gene: TRBJ1-2
d_gene: .
len: 12
v_gene: TRBV28
CDR3nt: TGTGCCAGCAGTTGGGGGCCCTATGGCTACACCTTC
CDR3aa: CASSWGPYGYTF

abundance: .
j_gene: TRBJ2-2
d_gene: TRBD1
len: 15
v_gene: TRBV7-9
CDR3nt: TGTGCCAGCAGCTATCAGGGGGCAAGAACCGGGGAGCTGTTTTTT
CDR3aa: CASSYQGARTGELFF

abundance: .
j_gene: TRBJ2-1
d_gene: TRBD2
len: 18
v_gene: TRBV29-1
CDR3nt: TGCAGCGTTGAATGGGGACTAGCGGGAGGGCGGTATAGGAATGAGCAGTTCTTC
CDR3aa: CSVEWGLAGGRYRNEQFF

abundance: .
j_gene: TRBJ2-3
d_gene: .
len: 14
v_gene: TRBV19
CDR3nt: TGTGCCAGTAGTGGTTACGCGGGGCCAGATACGCAGTATTTT
CDR3aa: CASSGYAGPDTQYF

abundance: .
j_gene: TRBJ1-3
d_gene: TRBD1
len: 14
v_gene: TRBV30
CDR3nt: TGTGCCTGGAGCGGGGACAGAGGAGGAAACACCATATATTTT
CDR3aa: CAWSGDRGGNTIYF

abundance: .
j_gene: TRBJ2-7
d_gene: .
len: 14
v_gene: TRBV15
CDR3nt: TGTGCCACCAGCAGAGACCCAGGGGCCAGTGAGCAGTACTTC
CDR3aa: CATSRDPGASEQYF

abundance: .
j_gene: TRBJ1-5
d_gene: TRBD1
len: 13
v_gene: TRBV29-1
CDR3nt: TGCAGCGTTCCGGGACAGGGCAATCAGCCCCAGCATTTT
CDR3aa: CSVPGQGNQPQHF

abundance: few
j_gene: TRBJ1-1
d_gene: .
len: 12
v_gene: TRBV7-9
CDR3nt: TGTGCCAGCAGCTTTCGGAACACTGAAGCTTTCTTT
CDR3aa: CASSFRNTEAFF

abundance: .
j_gene: TRBJ2-1
d_gene: TRBD2
len: 15
v_gene: TRBV6-5
CDR3nt: TGTGCCAGCATAAGAGCGGGAGGTTTTTACAATGAGCAGTTCTTC
CDR3aa: CASIRAGGFYNEQFF

abundance: .
j_gene: TRBJ2-1
d_gene: .
len: 12
v_gene: TRBV10-2
CDR3nt: TGCGCCAGCAGTCAGATCTACAATGAGCAGTTCTTC
CDR3aa: CASSQIYNEQFF

abundance: few
j_gene: TRBJ2-5
d_gene: TRBD2
len: 15
v_gene: TRBV5-1
CDR3nt: TGCGCCAGCATCCTGGCGGGGGGTTCCCAAGAGACCCAGTACTTC
CDR3aa: CASILAGGSQETQYF

abundance: .
j_gene: TRBJ1-1
d_gene: .
len: 12
v_gene: TRBV28
CDR3nt: TGTGCCAGCAGTTTGGCCCCTCTGGGCGCTTTCTTT
CDR3aa: CASSLAPLGAFF

abundance: .
j_gene: TRBJ1-1
d_gene: .
len: 12
v_gene: TRBV30
CDR3nt: TGTGCCTGGAGTAAGGGGCTGGATGAAGCTTTCTTT
CDR3aa: CAWSKGLDEAFF